The 29 T cell receptor beta chains below come from one sample, sequenced in a study of blood T cell repertoires in COVID-19. Method: immunoSEQ multiplex PCR; TCRdb's copy keeps in-frame clones and lacks some. The table has 140,000 to 150,000 clones, approximately 92% seen once; the top ten hold over 10%. Sequences were obtained from peripheral blood. The receptors shown here come from a man aged 18 to 30 with COVID-19, enrolled during active disease.

This chain uses TRBV19 with TRBJ2-1, with D perhaps matching TRBD1 (5 bases). Germline V gene data show CDR1 as LNHDA and CDR2 as SQIVND (reference sequence). This CDR3 region has 15 residues. The germline V and J ends were trimmed by 0 bases and 0 bases, with 6 bases remaining between them. CDR3 protein: CASSIDRVSYNEQFF. CDR3 in DNA: TGTGCCAGTAGTATAGACAGGGTCTCCTACAATGAGCAGTTCTTC.

The chain combines TRBV7-9 with TRBJ1-2, with D hard to call. V was cut by 5 bases and J by 0 bases, with 19 bases left in between. CDR1 SEHNR and CDR2 FQNEAQ come from the germline V gene (reference sequence). CDR3 length: 17 amino acids. CDR3 DNA: TGTGCCAGCAGCGTACCAGGTCGGGAGTATCCTAACTATGGCTACACCTTC. Translated, it gives CASSVPGREYPNYGYTF.

V usage is TRBV5-4 and J usage is TRBJ2-1; 9 bases fit TRBD2. The germline V gene encodes CDR1 SGHNT and CDR2 YYREEE (reference sequence). V lost 1 base and J lost 5; bases outside the gene matches: 1. CDR3 size: 14 residues. Written as DNA, the CDR3 is TGTGCCAGCAGCTTGAGACTAGCGGACAATGAGCAGTTCTTC. Protein sequence: CASSLRLADNEQFF.

This chain joins TRBV7-2 and TRBJ2-5, with a possible D match to TRBD2 (6 bases). V shed 1 base and J shed 3 bases, with 24 bases lying between them. This CDR3 has 19 residues. Germline CDR1 SGHTA, CDR2 FQGNSA. CDR3 bases: TGTGCCAGCAGCTTAGTACTCCGGGAGCACCCAAGGATAGAAGAGACCCAGTACTTC. Protein: CASSLVLREHPRIEETQYF.

A few counts support this clone. The chain combines TRBV11-3 with TRBJ1-4; 7 bases map to TRBD1. Germline CDR1 reads SGHNT; CDR2 reads YENEEA. J lost 5 bases, V lost 0 bases, and 3 bases had no gene match. This CDR3 is built from 15 residues. The CDR3 region is CASSLETGTNEKLFF. The CDR3 DNA reads as TGTGCCAGCAGCTTAGAGACAGGGACAAATGAAAAACTGTTTTTT.

This clone occurred once. The rearrangement joins TRBV29-1 to TRBJ2-7; tentatively, D is TRBD1 (7 bases). The V end lost 7 bases, the J end lost 1 base, and 11 bases lay between the germline ends. The CDR3 runs to 12 residues. The germline V gene encodes CDR1 SQVTM and CDR2 ANQGSEA. The DNA of the CDR3 is TGCAGCGGGGGGGACAGTTCCTACGAGCAGTACTTC. Translated: CSGGDSSYEQYF.

The DNA for the CDR3 is TGCGCCAGCAGCATCGACAGTACCTACGAGCAGTACTTC. Translated, it gives CASSIDSTYEQYF. The chain uses TRBV5-1 and TRBJ2-7, with D possibly TRBD1 on 5 matching bases. The V end lost 4 bases, the J end lost 2 bases, and 10 bases lay between the germline ends. CDR3 length: 13 amino acids. The germline CDR1 and CDR2 sequences are SGHRS and YFSETQ.

The chain joins TRBV7-8 to TRBJ1-6; a possible D gene is TRBD1 (5 bases). The CDR3 is 16 residues long. Germline V CDR1 and CDR2: SGHVS, FQNEAQ. The V end was cut by 1 base, the J end by 8 bases, with 15 bases between. CDR3 in DNA: TGTGCCAGCAGCTTAGAAGCAGGGTTTAGTTATTCACCCCTCCACTTT. This sequence encodes CASSLEAGFSYSPLHF.

About this clone: Relative to the germline gene, one junction end is altered; a read error may explain this. The CDR3 reads CASSLATGGNEKLLF. Here the CDR3 DNA reads TGTGCCAGCAGCTTAGCCACAGGGGGTAATGAAAAACTGCTTTTT. The chain carries TRBV7-8 and TRBJ1-4, with 8 bases matching TRBD1. This CDR3 is built from 15 residues. Germline V gene data show CDR1 as SGHVS and CDR2 as FQNEAQ.

The chain is built from TRBV15 and TRBJ1-2; 7 nucleotides agree with TRBD1. Germline V gives CDR1 LNHNV, CDR2 YYDKDF (reference sequence). V was clipped by 1 base and J by 3 bases; unmatched bases: 2. CDR3 length: 14 amino acids. CDR3 DNA: TGTGCCACCAGCAGAGGAGGGACAGACTATGGCTACACCTTC. Translation gives CATSRGGTDYGYTF. Full variable domain (missing parts from reference TRBV15 and TRBJ1-2): DAMVIQNPRYQVTQFGKPVTLSCSQTLNHNVMYWYQQKSSQAPKLLFHYYDKDFNNEADTPDNFQSRRPNTSFCFLDIRSPGLGDTAMYLCATSRGGTDYGYTFGSGTRLTVV.

The rearrangement joins TRBV30 to TRBJ1-2; D is unclear. V lost 4 bases to trimming and J lost 3 bases, with 9 bases between them. CDR3 size: 12 residues. CDR1 and CDR2 from the germline V gene are GTSNPN and SVGIG (reference sequence). The CDR3, as DNA: TGTGCCTGGACCGGGTTCGACTATGGCTACACCTTC. Its protein product is CAWTGFDYGYTF.

The V gene is TRBV5-1, the J gene TRBJ2-1, with TRBD1 matching over 12 bases. Germline assignment: CDR1 SGHRS and CDR2 YFSETQ. The junction had 9 bases not matched to a gene; V was cut back by 1 base and J by 10 bases. The CDR3 spans 16 residues. The CDR3 reads CASSLKSGTGGLEQFF. DNA of the CDR3: TGCGCCAGCAGCTTGAAATCTGGGACAGGGGGCCTCGAGCAGTTCTTC.

J is TRBJ2-1 and V is TRBV27; D is perhaps TRBD1 (5 bases). Germline CDR1 MNHEY, CDR2 SMNVEV (reference sequence). This CDR3 is 13 amino acids long. V lost 8 bases, J lost 7 bases, and 15 bases lay in between. Written as DNA, the CDR3 is TGTGCCAGCTCACCCCAGGGCAGGAATGAGCAGTTCTTC. This encodes CASSPQGRNEQFF.

The count of this clone is one. The chain recombines TRBV11-3 with TRBJ2-5; 14 positions agree with TRBD2. The V gene end was trimmed by 4 bases and the J gene end by 3 bases; junction bases not matched to a gene: 1. The germline V gene has CDR1 SGHNT and CDR2 YENEEA. This CDR3 is built from 15 residues. The CDR3 region is CASSWGLAGEETQYF. The CDR3 nucleotides are TGTGCCAGCAGCTGGGGACTAGCGGGAGAAGAGACCCAGTACTTC.

The chain links TRBV7-9 to TRBJ1-6; D may be TRBD1 (5 bases). V was trimmed by 3 bases and J by 0 bases, leaving 9 bases between them. Per germline, CDR1 SEHNR and CDR2 FQNEAQ (reference sequence). The CDR3 is 16 amino acids. The CDR3 DNA is TGTGCCAGCAGCTTGGGGCAGGGCTCCTATAATTCACCCCTCCACTTT. As protein: CASSLGQGSYNSPLHF.

The chain has TRBV24-1 and TRBJ2-6; weak D call: TRBD1 (6 bases). There are 16 residues in the CDR3. CDR1 and CDR2 (germline): KGHDR, SFDVKD. With 4 bases removed from V and 4 bases from J, the gap between germline ends came to 13 bases. CDR3 residues: CATSELTGTGANVLTF. The CDR3 nucleotides are TGTGCCACCAGTGAATTAACAGGGACCGGGGCCAACGTCCTGACTTTC.

The chain employs TRBV4-2 and TRBJ1-2; D gene unclear. The CDR3 covers 12 residues. The V end lost 1 base, the J end lost 7 bases, and 7 bases lay between the germline ends. CDR1 LGHNA and CDR2 YNFKEQ come from the germline V gene. The CDR3 DNA reads TGTGCCAGCAGCCAAGGGGCGCCTGGCTACACCTTC. It yields the protein CASSQGAPGYTF.

The chain couples TRBV30 to TRBJ2-2; no clear D. V was pared by 2 bases and J by 4 bases, with 8 bases between. Germline V gives CDR1 GTSNPN, CDR2 SVGIG (reference sequence). The CDR3 is 13 residues long. This CDR3 reads CAWSPRGTGELFF. The CDR3 nucleotides are TGTGCCTGGAGTCCGAGAGGCACCGGGGAGCTGTTTTTT.

This clone has a handful of counts. This chain joins TRBV2 and TRBJ2-7, with D possibly matching TRBD2 (5 bases). The germline CDR1 and CDR2 sequences are SNHLY and FYNNEI. With 6 bases removed from V and 3 bases from J, the gap between germline ends came to 9 bases. This CDR3 contains 12 residues. In nucleotides, the CDR3 is TGTGCCAGCAGCCTTAGCGACTACGAGCAGTACTTC. Its protein product is CASSLSDYEQYF.

The chain joins TRBV29-1 to TRBJ1-1; D remains unclear. The CDR3 is 14 amino acids. Trimming took off 3 bases at V and 0 bases at J, with 11 bases between the two ends. Germline V gives CDR1 SQVTM, CDR2 ANQGSEA. In nucleotides, the CDR3 is TGCAGCGTTGAGGCAGCTAGAATGAACACTGAAGCTTTCTTT. It is translated as CSVEAARMNTEAFF.

CDR3 DNA sequence: TGTGCCTGGAGTGCCGGCGGGAGGGCCTACGAGCAGTACTTC. Translating gives CAWSAGGRAYEQYF. The chain links TRBV30 to TRBJ2-7; 9 bases are a match to TRBD2. This CDR3 has 14 amino acids. Germline V gives CDR1 GTSNPN, CDR2 SVGIG (reference sequence). V shed 1 base and J 2 bases; nucleotides not matched to a gene: 3. The entire variable domain, with the rest obtained from reference TRBV30 and TRBJ2-7, is as follows: SQTIHQWPATLVQPVGSPLSLECTVEGTSNPNLYWYRQAAGRGLQLLFYSVGIGQISSEVPQNLSASRPQDRQFILSSKKLLLSDSGFYLCAWSAGGRAYEQYFGPGTRLTVT.

The chain combines TRBV27 with TRBJ2-7; D is undetermined. CDR1 and CDR2 (germline): MNHEY, SMNVEV (reference sequence). The germline V and J ends were trimmed by 7 bases and 0 bases, with 16 bases remaining between them. The CDR3 is made up of 15 amino acids. The CDR3 DNA reads TGTGCCAGCAAAATTAGTGGTTCGCCCTCCTACGAGCAGTACTTC. Its translation: CASKISGSPSYEQYF.

V gene TRBV9 combines with J gene TRBJ2-3, with 9 bases identical to TRBD2. Germline V lookup: CDR1 SGDLS, CDR2 YYNGEE. This CDR3 has 16 residues. J gave up 2 bases and V 0 bases, and 4 bases lay outside the gene matches. CDR3 sequence (DNA): TGTGCCAGCAGCGTAGAAGCGGGAGGAAACACAGATACGCAGTATTTT. Translated, it gives CASSVEAGGNTDTQYF.

In this sample, this clone turned up many times. The chain uses TRBV4-3 and TRBJ2-7, with TRBD2 matching 7 bases. CDR1 and CDR2 (germline): LGHNA, YSLEER. This CDR3 is 18 amino acids long. V gave up 0 bases and J gave up 1 base; unmatched junction bases: 12. The CDR3 loop is CASSQDLPSGLLSYEQYF. The CDR3 bases are TGCGCCAGCAGCCAAGATCTGCCTAGCGGACTTCTATCCTACGAGCAGTACTTC.

The chain employs TRBV6-2 or TRBV6-3 and TRBJ1-6, with unresolved D. Germline values: CDR1 MNHEY, CDR2 SVGEGT. The CDR3 is 11 amino acids. The ends were cut back, 2 bases at V and 16 bases at J, with 9 bases in the middle. CDR3: CASSYEGPLHF. DNA of the CDR3: TGTGCCAGCAGTTACGAGGGCCCTCTCCACTTT.

The J gene is TRBJ1-1, the V gene TRBV11-2; perhaps TRBD1 as D (5 bases). This CDR3 has 15 residues. Per the germline V gene, CDR1 is SGHAT and CDR2 is FQNNGV. The V gene lost 2 bases and the J gene lost 4 bases, with 14 bases spanning the gap. CDR3 in DNA: TGTGCCAGCAGCTTACTACGACAGTGGGGCACTGAAGCTTTCTTT. It encodes CASSLLRQWGTEAFF.

This clone was observed once. V gene TRBV24-1 combines with J gene TRBJ1-2; 7 nucleotides agree with TRBD1. The CDR3 runs to 14 residues. Per germline, CDR1 KGHDR and CDR2 SFDVKD. After removal of 3 bases from V and 3 bases from J, the junction contained 3 bases not matched to a gene. The DNA for the CDR3 is TGTGCCACCAGTGATCAGGGGACAGACTATGGCTACACCTTC. Translating it yields CATSDQGTDYGYTF.

This chain uses TRBV6-2 or TRBV6-3 with TRBJ2-6; maybe TRBD1 (6 bases). Germline values: CDR1 MNHEY, CDR2 SVGEGT. This CDR3 is 17 amino acids long. Trimming took 5 bases from V and 1 from J, leaving 15 bases between them. CDR3 nucleotide sequence: TGTGCCAGCAGTCACCTCCAAGGGGGATCTGGGGCCAACGTCCTGACTTTC. Translated: CASSHLQGGSGANVLTF.

The rearrangement uses TRBV9 and TRBJ1-2; 8 bases line up with TRBD1. The CDR3 has 15 residues. Germline CDR1 is SGDLS and CDR2 is YYNGEE. V lost 2 bases and J lost 3; bases outside the gene matches: 6. The chain's CDR3 is CASSVRQGQDYGYTF. The CDR3 region has the DNA TGTGCCAGCAGCGTGAGACAGGGGCAGGACTATGGCTACACCTTC.